This passage covers 21 T cell receptor beta chains from one sample sequenced in a study of blood T cell repertoires in COVID-19. Produced via immunoSEQ multiplex PCR; TCRdb's table is partial and in-frame only. This repertoire shows roughly 200,000 clones, 86% found once; its top ten account for more than 7.5%. Sequences were obtained from PBMCs or T cells enriched from blood (not recorded which). The receptors were sampled from a woman in her twenties or thirties who had recovered from COVID-19.

The genes are TRBV2 and TRBJ2-2; D gene uncertain. V shed 10 bases and J shed 4 bases, with 10 bases lying between them. From germline, CDR1 is SNHLY and CDR2 FYNNEI. This CDR3 has 12 amino acids. In nucleotides, the CDR3 is TGTGCCACCAGAAGAGCCACCGGGGAGCTGTTTTTT. Encoded protein: CATRRATGELFF.

The J gene is TRBJ2-7, the V gene TRBV2, with TRBD2 identical over 8 bases. CDR3 length equals 13 residues. J lost 6 bases, V lost 7 bases, and 8 bases had no gene match. Germline CDR1 is SNHLY and CDR2 is FYNNEI. The CDR3 coding sequence is TGTGCCAGCACCGCCGGGGGGGGGCGCGAGCAGTACTTC. Its translation is CASTAGGGREQYF.

This clone has a count of ten or more. The genes are TRBV7-8 and TRBJ1-1; 8 bases line up with TRBD1. V was clipped by 5 bases and J by 9 bases; unmatched bases: 14. CDR1 and CDR2 from the germline V gene are SGHVS and FQNEAQ. This CDR3 has 15 residues. The DNA of the CDR3 is TGTGCCAGCAGCCCCCGGACAGGGTTCGCCTTAAAAGCTTTCTTT. Translation: CASSPRTGFALKAFF.

The rearrangement joins TRBV6-5 to TRBJ1-5; D is possibly TRBD1 (5 bases). The CDR3 runs to 15 residues. Germline CDR1 MNHEY, CDR2 SVGAGI. V was pared by 5 bases and J by 7 bases, with 18 bases between. Here the CDR3 DNA reads TGTGCCAGCAGTCAGGACACGAGAAACAACCAGCCCCAGCATTTT. Its translation: CASSQDTRNNQPQHF.

This rearrangement joins TRBV3-1 (or the pseudogene TRBV3-2) to TRBJ2-5; tentatively, D is TRBD2 (5 bases). CDR3 size: 16 residues. The germline CDR1 and CDR2 sequences are LGHDT and YNNKEL (reference sequence). V lost 0 bases and J 9 bases, leaving 20 bases between the germline ends. This chain's CDR3 is CASSQDHDTGYGAQYF. The CDR3 nucleotides are TGTGCCAGCAGCCAAGATCATGACACGGGGTATGGGGCCCAGTACTTC.

The chain is built from TRBV28 and TRBJ2-1; 7 nucleotides line up with TRBD2. The CDR3 totals 16 residues. The J segment lost 5 bases and the V segment lost 6 bases, leaving 13 bases of the junction unmatched. Germline values: CDR1 MDHEN, CDR2 SYDVKM. Written as DNA, the CDR3 is TGTGCCAGCAGCTCCATCGGTCGGGAGGATAACAATGAGCAGTTCTTC. Translated, it gives CASSSIGREDNNEQFF.

V gene TRBV5-4 combines with J gene TRBJ2-7, with TRBD2 matching 9 bases. V lost 4 bases and J lost 2; bases outside the gene matches: 4. This CDR3 contains 14 residues. Germline V gene data show CDR1 as SGHNT and CDR2 as YYREEE (reference sequence). CDR3 sequence (DNA): TGTGCCAGCAGCCGTAGCGGGAGTGCCTACGAGCAGTACTTC. It yields the protein CASSRSGSAYEQYF.

The chain links TRBV2 to TRBJ2-7; 9 bases are shared with TRBD2. Germline loops: CDR1 SNHLY, CDR2 FYNNEI. V shed 2 bases, J shed 2 bases, and the junction held 4 bases outside the gene matches. The CDR3 extends over 15 amino acids. The CDR3 spells CASSEQGGRAYEQYF. CDR3 nucleotide sequence: TGTGCCAGCAGTGAACAGGGCGGGAGGGCCTACGAGCAGTACTTC.

The CDR3 protein is CASSVQGASGNGYTF. For the CDR3, the DNA is TGTGCCAGCAGCGTACAGGGGGCGTCCGGGAATGGCTACACCTTC. The chain recombines TRBV5-5 with TRBJ1-2, with TRBD1 matching 9 bases. Germline V gene sequence: CDR1 SGHKS, CDR2 YYEKEE (reference sequence). V trimming: 4 bases; J trimming: 6 bases; junction bases outside the gene matches: 10. This CDR3 is built from 15 residues.

At least ten counts were recorded for this clone. The J gene is TRBJ2-2, the V gene TRBV7-9; 7 nucleotides match TRBD1. With 3 bases clipped from V and 0 bases from J, the junction kept 1 base outside the gene matches. This CDR3 spans 15 amino acids. Germline assignment: CDR1 SEHNR and CDR2 FQNEAQ (reference sequence). This CDR3 is CASSFGTANTGELFF. CDR3 coding DNA: TGTGCCAGCAGCTTCGGGACAGCGAACACCGGGGAGCTGTTTTTT.

As DNA, the CDR3 is TGTGCCAGCAGACAGGGTACCCATGGCTACACCTTC. This gives the protein CASRQGTHGYTF. The chain has TRBV28 and TRBJ1-2; TRBD1 might be the D (6 bases). Per germline, CDR1 MDHEN and CDR2 SYDVKM. The CDR3 length is 12 residues. V was trimmed by 6 bases and J by 6 bases, leaving 11 bases between them.

This clone has just one count. In DNA, the CDR3 is TGTGCCAGCAGTAGCTCAGCGGGAGGGCCGGAGTGTACGCAGTATTTT. It yields the protein CASSSSAGGPECTQYF. The gene calls are TRBV25-1 and TRBJ2-3; TRBD2 matches 10 bases. Germline V gene sequence: CDR1 MGHDK, CDR2 SYGVNS. V dropped 5 bases and J dropped 8; count of bases not matched to a gene: 13. The CDR3 loop spans 16 amino acids.

CDR3 residues: CASRGPGQGYGYTF. In DNA, the CDR3 is TGTGCCAGCAGGGGACCGGGACAGGGGTATGGCTACACCTTC. V and J are TRBV28 and TRBJ1-2; 10 nucleotides line up with TRBD1. The germline CDR1 and CDR2 sequences are MDHEN and SYDVKM. CDR3 length equals 14 residues. J was trimmed by 5 bases and V by 6 bases; bases with no gene match: 6.

The rearrangement joins TRBV14 to TRBJ1-2; 9 bases align to TRBD1. Trimming at V came to 1 base and at J to 7 bases, leaving 7 bases not matched to a gene. The CDR3 is 15 amino acids. Germline values: CDR1 SGHDN, CDR2 FVKESK. The CDR3 loop reads CASSQVKGQGSGYTF. The CDR3 DNA reads TGTGCCAGCAGCCAAGTCAAGGGACAGGGATCTGGCTACACCTTC.

The chain uses TRBV9 and TRBJ2-1, with D possibly matching TRBD1 (5 bases). Trimming cost V 3 bases and J 5 bases, with 12 bases left between them. Germline values: CDR1 SGDLS, CDR2 YYNGEE. The CDR3 covers 14 residues. CDR3 sequence reads: CASSAHPTDNEQFF. The CDR3 nucleotides read TGTGCCAGCAGCGCCCATCCGACAGACAATGAGCAGTTCTTC.

The V gene is TRBV30, the J gene TRBJ2-1; weak D call: TRBD1 (6 bases). CDR3 size: 12 residues. The V gene lost 3 bases and the J gene lost 6 bases, with 9 bases spanning the gap. Germline V gives CDR1 GTSNPN, CDR2 SVGIG (reference sequence). CDR3 region: CAWRDRPNEQFF. The CDR3 nucleotides read TGTGCCTGGAGAGACAGGCCCAATGAGCAGTTCTTC.

The table lists this clone with a few counts. The rearrangement uses TRBV5-1 and TRBJ1-3; 7 positions agree with TRBD1. This CDR3 is 15 amino acids long. Trimming took 3 bases from V and 8 from J; bases not matched to a gene: 11. Germline loops: CDR1 SGHRS, CDR2 YFSETQ. The CDR3 here is CASSSQGHSGDTIYF. As DNA, the CDR3 is TGCGCCAGCAGCTCACAGGGGCACTCCGGAGACACCATATATTTT.

The chain is built from TRBV27 and TRBJ2-7; 13 bases agree with TRBD2. Germline V gives CDR1 MNHEY, CDR2 SMNVEV (reference sequence). The trim removed 3 bases at V and 5 bases at J, leaving 7 bases unmatched. The CDR3 covers 16 residues. The CDR3 DNA is TGTGCCAGCAGTTTTACACTAGCGGGAGGGTTCCACGAGCAGTACTTC. It codes for CASSFTLAGGFHEQYF.

The rearrangement joins TRBV28 to TRBJ2-1; D unresolved. CDR1 and CDR2 (germline): MDHEN, SYDVKM. The CDR3 spans 16 residues. V gave up 8 bases and J gave up 0 bases, with 17 bases separating them. The CDR3 sequence: CASRPLTPSSYNEQFF. The CDR3 DNA sequence: TGTGCCAGCCGCCCCCTTACCCCGAGCTCCTACAATGAGCAGTTCTTC.

The V call is TRBV4-2, the J call TRBJ2-7, with 9 positions matching TRBD1. Germline CDR1 LGHNA, CDR2 YNFKEQ. This CDR3 is 15 amino acids long. The V segment lost 2 bases and the J segment 5 bases; nucleotides outside the gene matches: 7. The CDR3 spells CASSQLRDRAHEQYF. CDR3 DNA sequence: TGTGCCAGCAGCCAACTCCGGGACAGGGCCCACGAGCAGTACTTC.

The V gene is TRBV19, the J gene TRBJ2-6; TRBD1 might be the D (5 bases). V was pared by 1 base and J by 0 bases, with 13 bases between. This CDR3 spans 18 amino acids. Germline V gene lookup returns CDR1 LNHDA and CDR2 SQIVND (reference sequence). CDR3 bases: TGTGCCAGTAGTATAGTTGCAGGGCTTTCCTCTGGGGCCAACGTCCTGACTTTC. Translating gives CASSIVAGLSSGANVLTF.